This passage covers 3 T cell receptor beta chains from one sample sequenced in a study of vaccination and CD4 T cells after COVID-19. As for treatment: roughly 10-day PBMC culture with coronavirus spike peptide pools or control peptides (ViraFEST assay). These receptors' targets are unknown. Cultured CD4+ T cell DNA underwent sequencing with the Oncomine TCR Beta short-read assay. From the PCR reads, TCRdb called clonotypes with MiXCR, one entry per CDR3 protein. The data contain some 15,000 distinct CDR3 sequences, approximately 48% of them singletons. Material for sequencing was CD4+ T cells from blood, cultured in vitro. The origin of the receptors is a human donor who had recovered from COVID-19.

The rearrangement joins TRBV21-1 to TRBJ2-7. TRBV21-1 is marked as a pseudogene. The CDR3 runs 13 residues. The CDR3 loop reads CANSSGLDHEQYF. The CDR3, as DNA: TGTGCCAACAGCTCTGGATTAGACCACGAGCAGTACTTC.

The chain is built from TRBV19 and TRBJ2-2, with 7 bases lining up with TRBD2. The CDR3 has 16 residues. Trimming cost V 5 bases and J 4 bases; bases outside gene matches: 10. Germline loops: CDR1 LNHDA, CDR2 SQIVND (reference sequence). Here the CDR3 reads CASSAAGTTTTGELFF. The CDR3, as DNA: TGTGCCAGTAGTGCCGCCGGGACTACCACCACCGGGGAGCTGTTTTTT.

The V and J genes are TRBV6-1 and TRBJ1-3; the D gene is possibly TRBD1 (6 bases). Germline V gives CDR1 MNHNS, CDR2 SASEGT. The CDR3 is 14 residues long. V gave up 8 bases and J gave up 0 bases, with 11 bases separating them. The CDR3 region is CASLDRTSGNTIYF. In DNA form, the CDR3 reads TGTGCCAGCCTAGACAGGACCTCTGGAAACACCATATATTTT.